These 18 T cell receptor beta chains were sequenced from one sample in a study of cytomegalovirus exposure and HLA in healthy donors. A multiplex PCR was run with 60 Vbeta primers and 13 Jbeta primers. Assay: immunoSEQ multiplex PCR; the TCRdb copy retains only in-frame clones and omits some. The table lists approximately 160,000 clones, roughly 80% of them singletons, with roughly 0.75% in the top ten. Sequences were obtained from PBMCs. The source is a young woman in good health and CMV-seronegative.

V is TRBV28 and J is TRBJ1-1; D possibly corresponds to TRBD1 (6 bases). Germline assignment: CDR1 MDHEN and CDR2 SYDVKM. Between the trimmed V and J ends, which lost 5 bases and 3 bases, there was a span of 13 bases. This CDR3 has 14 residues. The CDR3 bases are TGTGCCAGCAGTGACGTAGGGGGGGACACTGAAGCTTTCTTT. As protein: CASSDVGGDTEAFF.

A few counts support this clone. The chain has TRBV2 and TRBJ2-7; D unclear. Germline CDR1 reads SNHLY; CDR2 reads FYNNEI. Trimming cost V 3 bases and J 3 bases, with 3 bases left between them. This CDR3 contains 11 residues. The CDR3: CASSDGYEQYF. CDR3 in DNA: TGTGCCAGCAGTGACGGCTACGAGCAGTACTTC.

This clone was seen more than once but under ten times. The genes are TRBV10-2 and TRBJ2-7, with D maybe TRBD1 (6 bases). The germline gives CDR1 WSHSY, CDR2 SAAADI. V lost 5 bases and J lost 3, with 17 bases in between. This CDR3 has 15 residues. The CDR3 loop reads CASSPRSGEYYEQYF. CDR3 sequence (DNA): TGCGCCAGCAGTCCCCGGTCAGGGGAGTACTACGAGCAGTACTTC.

The CDR3 DNA follows: TGTGCCAGCAGCCCCTCGGTCGGAGGTCAGCCCCAGCATTTT. Translating it yields CASSPSVGGQPQHF. This chain links TRBV7-2 with TRBJ1-5; D gene uncertain. The CDR3 is 14 amino acids. Deletions cut 5 bases from V and 6 bases from J, with 14 bases between. The germline V gene encodes CDR1 SGHTA and CDR2 FQGNSA. Based on the CDR3 plus reference TRBV7-2 and TRBJ1-5, the full variable domain is GAGVSQSPSNKVTEKGKDVELRCDPISGHTALYWYRQSLGQGLEFLIYFQGNSAPDKSGLPSDRFSAERTGGSVSTLTIQRTQQEDSAVYLCASSPSVGGQPQHFGDGTRLSIL.

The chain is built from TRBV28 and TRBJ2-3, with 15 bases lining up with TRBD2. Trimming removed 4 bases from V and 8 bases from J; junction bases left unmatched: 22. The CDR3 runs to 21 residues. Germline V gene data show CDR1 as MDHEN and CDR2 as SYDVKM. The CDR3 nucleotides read TGTGCCAGCAGTTCGACCGGGACTAGCGGGAGGAGGTACTACGATAGGGGTACGCAGTATTTT. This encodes CASSSTGTSGRRYYDRGTQYF.

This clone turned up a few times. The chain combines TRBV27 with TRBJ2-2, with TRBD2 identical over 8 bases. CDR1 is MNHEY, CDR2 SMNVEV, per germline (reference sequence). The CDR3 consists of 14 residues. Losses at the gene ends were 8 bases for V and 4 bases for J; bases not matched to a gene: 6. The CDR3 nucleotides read TGTGCCAGCCAAGCGGGAGTGGCCACCGGGGAGCTGTTTTTT. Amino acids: CASQAGVATGELFF.

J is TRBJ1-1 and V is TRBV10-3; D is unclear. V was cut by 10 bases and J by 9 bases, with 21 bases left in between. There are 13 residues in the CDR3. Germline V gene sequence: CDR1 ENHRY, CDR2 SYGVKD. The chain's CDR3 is CASEVDGTSKAFF. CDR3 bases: TGTGCCAGCGAGGTGGATGGCACCTCCAAAGCTTTCTTT.

Here the CDR3 reads CASSILAGGVLYEQYF. CDR3 DNA sequence: TGTGCCAGCAGCATACTAGCGGGAGGGGTTCTGTACGAGCAGTACTTC. V gene TRBV7-8 combines with J gene TRBJ2-7; 13 nucleotides align to TRBD2. Trimming took 5 bases from V and 4 from J; bases not matched to a gene: 8. The CDR3 runs to 16 residues. Germline loops: CDR1 SGHVS, CDR2 FQNEAQ.

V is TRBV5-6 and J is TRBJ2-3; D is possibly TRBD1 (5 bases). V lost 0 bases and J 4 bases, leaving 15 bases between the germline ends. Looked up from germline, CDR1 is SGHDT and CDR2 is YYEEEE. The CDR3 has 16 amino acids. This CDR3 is CASSLEWTPSADTQYF. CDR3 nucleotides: TGTGCCAGCAGCTTGGAATGGACACCCTCCGCAGATACGCAGTATTTT.

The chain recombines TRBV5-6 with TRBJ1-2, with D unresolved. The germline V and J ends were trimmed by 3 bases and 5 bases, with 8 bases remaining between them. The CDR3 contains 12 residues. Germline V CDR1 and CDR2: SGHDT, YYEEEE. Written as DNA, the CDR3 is TGTGCCAGCAGCTCGGACTCTTATGGCTACACCTTC. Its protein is CASSSDSYGYTF.

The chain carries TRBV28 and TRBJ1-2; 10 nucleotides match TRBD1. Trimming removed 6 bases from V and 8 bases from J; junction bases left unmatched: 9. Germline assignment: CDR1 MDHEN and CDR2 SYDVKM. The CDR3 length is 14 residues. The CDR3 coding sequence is TGTGCCAGCAGCTTCACAGGACAGGGGGACGGCTACACCTTC. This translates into CASSFTGQGDGYTF.

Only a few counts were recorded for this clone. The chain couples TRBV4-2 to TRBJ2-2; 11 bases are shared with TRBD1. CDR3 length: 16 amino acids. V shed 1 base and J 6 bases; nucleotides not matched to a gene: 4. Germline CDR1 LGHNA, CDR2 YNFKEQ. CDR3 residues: CASSQVRGQGAGELFF. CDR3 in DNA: TGTGCCAGCAGCCAAGTACGGGGACAGGGGGCCGGGGAGCTGTTTTTT.

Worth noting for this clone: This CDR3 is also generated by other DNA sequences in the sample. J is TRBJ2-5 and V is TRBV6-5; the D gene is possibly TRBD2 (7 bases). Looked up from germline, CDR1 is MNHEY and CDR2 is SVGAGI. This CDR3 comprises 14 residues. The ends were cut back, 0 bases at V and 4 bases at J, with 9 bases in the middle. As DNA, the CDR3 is TGTGCCAGCAGTTACTCAGGGGGGGGAGAGACCCAGTACTTC. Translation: CASSYSGGGETQYF.

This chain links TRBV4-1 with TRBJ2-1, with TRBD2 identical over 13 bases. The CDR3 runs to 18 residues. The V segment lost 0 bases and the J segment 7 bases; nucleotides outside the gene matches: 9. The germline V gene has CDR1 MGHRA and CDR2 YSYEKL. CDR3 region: CASSQDTSGRGFGNEQFF. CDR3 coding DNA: TGCGCCAGCAGCCAAGATACTAGCGGGAGGGGGTTTGGGAATGAGCAGTTCTTC.

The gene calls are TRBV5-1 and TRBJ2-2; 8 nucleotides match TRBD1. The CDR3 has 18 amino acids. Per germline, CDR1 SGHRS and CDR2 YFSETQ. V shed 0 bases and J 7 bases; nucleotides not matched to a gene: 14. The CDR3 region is CASSLAIPDRDFIGELFF. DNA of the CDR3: TGCGCCAGCAGCTTGGCCATCCCGGACAGGGACTTCATCGGGGAGCTGTTTTTT.

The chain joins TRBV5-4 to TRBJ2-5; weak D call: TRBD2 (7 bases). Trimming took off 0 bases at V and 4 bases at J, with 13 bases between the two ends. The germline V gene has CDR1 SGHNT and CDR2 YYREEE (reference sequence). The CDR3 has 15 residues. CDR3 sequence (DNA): TGTGCCAGCAGCTTGGGATACAGGGAGGGAGAGACCCAGTACTTC. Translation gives CASSLGYREGETQYF.

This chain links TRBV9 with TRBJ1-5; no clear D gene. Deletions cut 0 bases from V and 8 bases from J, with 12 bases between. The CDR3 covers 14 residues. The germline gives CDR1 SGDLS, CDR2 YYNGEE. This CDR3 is CASSVGPDQEPQHF. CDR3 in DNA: TGTGCCAGCAGCGTAGGACCCGATCAGGAGCCCCAGCATTTT.

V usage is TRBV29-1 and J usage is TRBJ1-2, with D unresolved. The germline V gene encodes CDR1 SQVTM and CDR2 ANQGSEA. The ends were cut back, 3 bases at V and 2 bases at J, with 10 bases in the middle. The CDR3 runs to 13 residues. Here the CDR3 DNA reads TGCAGCGTTGATTTGAAACAGAACTATGGCTACACCTTC. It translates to CSVDLKQNYGYTF.